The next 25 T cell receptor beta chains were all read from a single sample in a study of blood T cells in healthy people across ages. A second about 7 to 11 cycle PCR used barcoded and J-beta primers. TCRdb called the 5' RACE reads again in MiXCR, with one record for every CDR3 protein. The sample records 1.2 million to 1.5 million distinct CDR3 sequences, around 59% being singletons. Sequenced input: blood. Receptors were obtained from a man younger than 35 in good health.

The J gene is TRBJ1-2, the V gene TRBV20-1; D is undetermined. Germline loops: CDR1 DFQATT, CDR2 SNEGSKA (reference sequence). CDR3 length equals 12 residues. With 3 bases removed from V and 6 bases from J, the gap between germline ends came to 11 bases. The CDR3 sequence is CSASMRVDGYTF. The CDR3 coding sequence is TGCAGTGCTAGCATGAGGGTGGATGGCTACACCTTC.

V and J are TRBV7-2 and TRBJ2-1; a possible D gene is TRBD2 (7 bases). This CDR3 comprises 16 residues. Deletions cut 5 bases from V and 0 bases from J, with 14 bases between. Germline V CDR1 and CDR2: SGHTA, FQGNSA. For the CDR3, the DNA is TGTGCCAGCAGCATCCGGGGGGCGGTCTCCTACAATGAGCAGTTCTTC. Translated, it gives CASSIRGAVSYNEQFF.

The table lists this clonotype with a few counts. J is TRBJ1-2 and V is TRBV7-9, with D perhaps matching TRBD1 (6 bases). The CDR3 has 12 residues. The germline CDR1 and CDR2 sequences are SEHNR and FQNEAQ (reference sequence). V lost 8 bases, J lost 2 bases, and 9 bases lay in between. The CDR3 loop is CASEGDNYGYTF. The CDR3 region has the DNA TGTGCCAGCGAGGGGGACAACTATGGCTACACCTTC.

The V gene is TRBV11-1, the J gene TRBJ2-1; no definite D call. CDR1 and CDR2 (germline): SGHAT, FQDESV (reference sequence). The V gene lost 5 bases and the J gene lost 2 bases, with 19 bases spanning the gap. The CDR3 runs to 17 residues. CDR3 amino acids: CASSGLSKAAPYNEQFF. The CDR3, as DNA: TGTGCCAGCAGCGGCCTCTCGAAGGCAGCACCCTACAATGAGCAGTTCTTC. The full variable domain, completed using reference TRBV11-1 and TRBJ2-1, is EAEVAQSPRYKITEKSQAVAFWCDPISGHATLYWYRQILGQGPELLVQFQDESVVDDSQLPKDRFSAERLKGVDSTLKIQPAELGDSAMYLCASSGLSKAAPYNEQFFGPGTRLTVL.

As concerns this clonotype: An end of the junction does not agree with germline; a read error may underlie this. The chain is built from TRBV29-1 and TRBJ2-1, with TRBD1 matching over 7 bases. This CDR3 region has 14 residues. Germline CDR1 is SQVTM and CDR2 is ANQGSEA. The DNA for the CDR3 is TGCAGCGTTTCTGGGACAGTATCCTACAATGGGCAGTTCTTC. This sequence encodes CSVSGTVSYNGQFF.

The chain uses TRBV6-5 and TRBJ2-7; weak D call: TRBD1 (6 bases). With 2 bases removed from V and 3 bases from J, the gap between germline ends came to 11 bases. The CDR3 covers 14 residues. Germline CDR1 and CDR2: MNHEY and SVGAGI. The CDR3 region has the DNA TGTGCCAGCAGTTACCGCGGACAGAACTACGAGCAGTACTTC. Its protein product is CASSYRGQNYEQYF.

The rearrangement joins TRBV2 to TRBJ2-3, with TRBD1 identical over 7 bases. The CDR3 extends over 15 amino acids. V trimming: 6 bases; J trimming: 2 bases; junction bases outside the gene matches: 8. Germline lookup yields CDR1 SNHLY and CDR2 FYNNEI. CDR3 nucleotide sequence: TGTGCCAGCAGCGACATTGGGACAGTCACAGATACGCAGTATTTT. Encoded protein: CASSDIGTVTDTQYF.

The CDR3 region is CASSQGYRGSEAFF. CDR3 in DNA: TGTGCCAGCAGCCAAGGCTACAGGGGCTCTGAAGCTTTCTTT. The chain is built from TRBV3-1 and TRBJ1-1; 7 bases agree with TRBD1. CDR3 length: 14 amino acids. With 1 base clipped from V and 6 bases from J, the junction kept 5 bases outside the gene matches. Germline-derived CDR1 and CDR2 are LGHDT and YNNKEL (reference sequence).

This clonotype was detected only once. CDR3 amino acids: CASGRTSGAREQFF. The CDR3, as DNA: TGTGCCAGCGGAAGGACTAGCGGGGCGCGCGAGCAGTTCTTC. The V and J genes are TRBV27 and TRBJ2-1; 12 bases agree with TRBD2. CDR3 length: 14 amino acids. With V trimmed by 8 bases and J by 10 bases, 9 bases remained unmatched. Germline V CDR1 and CDR2: MNHEY, SMNVEV (reference sequence).

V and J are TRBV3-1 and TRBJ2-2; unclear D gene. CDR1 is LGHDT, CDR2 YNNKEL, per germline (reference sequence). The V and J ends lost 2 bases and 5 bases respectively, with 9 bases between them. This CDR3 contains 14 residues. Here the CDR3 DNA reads TGTGCCAGCAGCCAAACCCATGGGACCGGGGAGCTGTTTTTT. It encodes CASSQTHGTGELFF. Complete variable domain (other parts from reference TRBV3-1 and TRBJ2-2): DTAVSQTPKYLVTQMGNDKSIKCEQNLGHDTMYWYKQDSKKFLKIMFSYNNKELIINETVPNRFSPKSPDKAHLNLHINSLELGDSAVYFCASSQTHGTGELFFGEGSRLTVL.

CDR3 region: CSASRTWHVGTQYF. In DNA, the CDR3 is TGCAGTGCTAGTCGGACATGGCACGTCGGGACCCAGTACTTC. The rearrangement joins TRBV20-1 to TRBJ2-7, with D perhaps TRBD1 (5 bases). TRBJ2-5 matches the DNA end more closely, so the J call is doubtful. This CDR3 spans 14 amino acids. Germline values: CDR1 DFQATT, CDR2 SNEGSKA (reference sequence).

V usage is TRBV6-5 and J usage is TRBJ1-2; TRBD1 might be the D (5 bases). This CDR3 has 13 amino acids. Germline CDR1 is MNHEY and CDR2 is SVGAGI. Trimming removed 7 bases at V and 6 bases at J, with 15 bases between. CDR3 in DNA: TGTGCCAGCACCGAGTCGGACACAGATGGCTACACCTTC. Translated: CASTESDTDGYTF.

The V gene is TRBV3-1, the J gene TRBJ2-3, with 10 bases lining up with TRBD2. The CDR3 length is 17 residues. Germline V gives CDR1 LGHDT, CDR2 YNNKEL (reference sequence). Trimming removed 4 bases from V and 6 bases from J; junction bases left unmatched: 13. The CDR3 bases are TGTGCCAGCAGCCCTCGACTAGCGGGCTGGAAAACGGATACGCAGTATTTT. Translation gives CASSPRLAGWKTDTQYF.

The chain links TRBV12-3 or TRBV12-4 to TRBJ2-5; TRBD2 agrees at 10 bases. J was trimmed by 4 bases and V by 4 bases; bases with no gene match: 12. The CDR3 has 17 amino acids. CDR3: CASSSVLAGVRRETQYF. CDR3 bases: TGTGCCAGCAGTTCAGTCCTAGCGGGGGTACGGAGAGAGACCCAGTACTTC.

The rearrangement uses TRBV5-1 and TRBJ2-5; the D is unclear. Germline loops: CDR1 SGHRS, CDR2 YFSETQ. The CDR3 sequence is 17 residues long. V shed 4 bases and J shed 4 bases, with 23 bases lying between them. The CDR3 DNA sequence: TGCGCCAGCAGCCTACTACCGGACGTCTGGTCGCGAGAGACCCAGTACTTC. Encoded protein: CASSLLPDVWSRETQYF. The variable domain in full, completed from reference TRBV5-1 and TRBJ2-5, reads KAGVTQTPRYLIKTRGQQVTLSCSPISGHRSVSWYQQTPGQGLQFLFEYFSETQRNKGNFPGRFSGRQFSNSRSEMNVSTLELGDSALYLCASSLLPDVWSRETQYFGPGTRLLVL.

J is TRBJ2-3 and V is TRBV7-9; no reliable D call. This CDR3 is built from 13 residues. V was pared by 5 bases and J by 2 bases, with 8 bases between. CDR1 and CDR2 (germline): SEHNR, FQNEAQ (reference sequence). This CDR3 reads CASSRSNTDTQYF. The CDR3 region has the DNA TGTGCCAGCAGCCGTTCTAACACAGATACGCAGTATTTT.

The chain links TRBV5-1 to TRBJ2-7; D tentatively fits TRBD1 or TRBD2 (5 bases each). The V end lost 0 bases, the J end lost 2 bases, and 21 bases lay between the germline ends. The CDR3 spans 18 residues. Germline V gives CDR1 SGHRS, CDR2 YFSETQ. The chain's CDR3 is CASSLVPLVAGRAYEQYF. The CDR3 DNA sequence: TGCGCCAGCAGCTTGGTGCCTCTGGTGGCAGGGAGAGCCTACGAGCAGTACTTC.

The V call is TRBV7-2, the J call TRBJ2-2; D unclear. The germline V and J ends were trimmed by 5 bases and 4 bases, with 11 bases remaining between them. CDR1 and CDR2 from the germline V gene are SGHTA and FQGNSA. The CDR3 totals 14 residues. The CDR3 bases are TGTGCCAGCAGCCCGAGGTCCAGCACCGGGGAGCTGTTTTTT. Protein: CASSPRSSTGELFF. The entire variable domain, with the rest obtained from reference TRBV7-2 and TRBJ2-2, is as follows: GAGVSQSPSNKVTEKGKDVELRCDPISGHTALYWYRQSLGQGLEFLIYFQGNSAPDKSGLPSDRFSAERTGGSVSTLTIQRTQQEDSAVYLCASSPRSSTGELFFGEGSRLTVL.

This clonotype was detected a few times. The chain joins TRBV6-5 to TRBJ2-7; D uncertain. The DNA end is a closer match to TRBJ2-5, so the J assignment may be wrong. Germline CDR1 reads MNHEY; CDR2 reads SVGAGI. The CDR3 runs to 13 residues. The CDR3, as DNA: TGTGCCAGCAGTTATTCCGTTTCGGGGACCCAGTACTTC. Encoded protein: CASSYSVSGTQYF.

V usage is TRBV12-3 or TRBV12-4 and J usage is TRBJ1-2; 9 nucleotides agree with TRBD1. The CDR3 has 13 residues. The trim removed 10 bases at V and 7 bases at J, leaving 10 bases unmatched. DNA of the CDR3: TGTGCCATCGAGCCGGGACAGGGCCCTGGCTACACCTTC. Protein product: CAIEPGQGPGYTF.

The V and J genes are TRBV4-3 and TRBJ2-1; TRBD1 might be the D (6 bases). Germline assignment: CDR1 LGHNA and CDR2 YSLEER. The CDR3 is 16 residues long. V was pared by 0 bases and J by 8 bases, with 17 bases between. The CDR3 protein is CASSQERATGIHEQFF. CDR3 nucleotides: TGCGCCAGCAGCCAAGAGAGGGCGACAGGTATCCATGAGCAGTTCTTC.

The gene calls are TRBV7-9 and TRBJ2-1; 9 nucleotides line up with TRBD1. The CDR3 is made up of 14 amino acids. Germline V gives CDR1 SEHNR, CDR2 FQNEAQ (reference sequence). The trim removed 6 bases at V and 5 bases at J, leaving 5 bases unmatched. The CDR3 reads CASRPGQGHNEQFF. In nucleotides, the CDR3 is TGTGCCAGCAGGCCGGGACAGGGCCACAATGAGCAGTTCTTC. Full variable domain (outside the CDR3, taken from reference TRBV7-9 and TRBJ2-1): DTGVSQNPRHKITKRGQNVTFRCDPISEHNRLYWYRQTLGQGPEFLTYFQNEAQLEKSRLLSDRFSAERPKGSFSTLEIQRTEQGDSAMYLCASRPGQGHNEQFFGPGTRLTVL.

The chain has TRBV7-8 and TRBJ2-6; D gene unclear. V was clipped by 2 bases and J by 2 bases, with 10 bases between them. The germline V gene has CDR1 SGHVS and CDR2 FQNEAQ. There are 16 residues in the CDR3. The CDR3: CASSLSRSAGANVLTF. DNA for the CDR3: TGTGCCAGCAGCTTAAGTCGATCAGCTGGGGCCAACGTCCTGACTTTC. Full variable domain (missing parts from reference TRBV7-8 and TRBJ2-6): GAGVSQSPRYKVAKRGQDVALRCDPISGHVSLFWYQQALGQGPEFLTYFQNEAQLDKSGLPSDRFFAERPEGSVSTLKIQRTQQEDSAVYLCASSLSRSAGANVLTFGAGSRLTVL.

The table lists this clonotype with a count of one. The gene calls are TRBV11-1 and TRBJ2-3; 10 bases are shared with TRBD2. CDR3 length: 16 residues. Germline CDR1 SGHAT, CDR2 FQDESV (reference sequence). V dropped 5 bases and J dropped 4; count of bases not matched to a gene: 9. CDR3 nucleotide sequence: TGTGCCAGCAGCCCAACTCTAGCGGGAGAAGCAGATACGCAGTATTTT. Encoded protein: CASSPTLAGEADTQYF.

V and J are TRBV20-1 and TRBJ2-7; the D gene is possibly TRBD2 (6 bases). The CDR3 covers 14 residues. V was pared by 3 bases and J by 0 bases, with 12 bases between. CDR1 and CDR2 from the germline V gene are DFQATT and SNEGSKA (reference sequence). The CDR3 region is CSARAGPPSYEQYF. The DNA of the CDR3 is TGCAGTGCTAGGGCGGGACCCCCCTCCTACGAGCAGTACTTC.